The rows below give T cell receptor beta chains drawn from one sample of a study of T cells in Graves' hyperthyroidism and ophthalmopathy. A single record per CDR3 protein comes from TCRdb applying MiXCR to the multiplex PCR reads. In the table there are under 400,000 distinct CDR3 sequences, around 15% of which are singletons. Material for sequencing was blood. These receptors came from a woman aged 55 to 70 with Graves' ophthalmopathy. Each CDR3 is given with its conserved first and last residue. D genes are given only for firm matches. A row's size may be missing; if present it is once, few, many or a size class.

D gene: -
V gene: TRBV30
clone size: few
J gene: TRBJ2-3
CDR3 length: 12
CDR3 protein: CACSAGRDTQYF
CDR3 DNA: TGTGCCTGTTCTGCCGGGCGAGATACGCAGTATTTT

D gene: TRBD2
V gene: TRBV7-2
clone size: many
J gene: TRBJ2-1
CDR3 length: 16
CDR3 protein: CASSFRLAGGYNEQFF
CDR3 DNA: TGTGCCAGCAGCTTCCGACTAGCGGGAGGATACAATGAGCAGTTCTTC

D gene: -
V gene: TRBV7-9
clone size: many
J gene: TRBJ2-7
CDR3 length: 14
CDR3 protein: CASIRTGTTYEQYF
CDR3 DNA: TGTGCCAGCATCAGAACCGGGACGACCTACGAGCAGTACTTC

D gene: TRBD2
V gene: TRBV24-1
clone size: -
J gene: TRBJ2-1
CDR3 length: 16
CDR3 protein: CATSDSSSGGRNEQFF
CDR3 DNA: TGTGCCACCAGTGATTCCTCTAGCGGGGGGCGTAATGAGCAGTTCTTC

D gene: TRBD2
V gene: TRBV18
clone size: many
J gene: TRBJ2-1
CDR3 length: 16
CDR3 protein: CASSQEAGGAYNEQFF
CDR3 DNA: TGTGCCAGCTCTCAAGAGGCGGGGGGGGCCTACAATGAGCAGTTCTTC

D gene: -
V gene: TRBV29-1
clone size: many
J gene: TRBJ2-5
CDR3 length: 11
CDR3 protein: CSMRREGAQYF
CDR3 DNA: TGCAGCATGAGGAGGGAAGGGGCCCAGTACTTC

D gene: TRBD1
V gene: TRBV7-9
clone size: -
J gene: TRBJ1-6
CDR3 length: 14
CDR3 protein: CASSFRGPDSPLHF
CDR3 DNA: TGTGCCAGCAGCTTTAGGGGGCCTGATTCACCCCTCCACTTT

D gene: TRBD1
V gene: TRBV18
clone size: -
J gene: TRBJ2-3
CDR3 length: 17
CDR3 protein: CASSRGQGARNTDTQYF
CDR3 DNA: TGTGCCAGCTCCCGAGGACAGGGGGCGCGAAACACAGATACGCAGTATTTT

D gene: -
V gene: TRBV20-1
clone size: many
J gene: TRBJ2-3
CDR3 length: 12
CDR3 protein: CSALTGTDTQYF
CDR3 DNA: TGCAGTGCCCTGACCGGAACAGATACGCAGTATTTT

D gene: -
V gene: TRBV20-1
clone size: -
J gene: TRBJ2-5
CDR3 length: 12
CDR3 protein: CSATRAGETQYF
CDR3 DNA: TGCAGTGCCACCCGGGCCGGAGAGACCCAGTACTTC

D gene: -
V gene: TRBV20-1
clone size: many
J gene: TRBJ2-3
CDR3 length: 15
CDR3 protein: CSARLVTYSTDTQYF
CDR3 DNA: TGCAGTGCTAGACTCGTGACTTATAGCACAGATACGCAGTATTTT

D gene: TRBD2
V gene: TRBV20-1
clone size: many
J gene: TRBJ2-1
CDR3 length: 15
CDR3 protein: CSASVPAGGPHEQFF
CDR3 DNA: TGCAGTGCTAGCGTCCCAGCGGGAGGGCCCCATGAGCAGTTCTTC

D gene: TRBD2
V gene: TRBV20-1
clone size: few
J gene: TRBJ2-7
CDR3 length: 15
CDR3 protein: CSARGTSGSVHEQYF
CDR3 DNA: TGCAGTGCTAGAGGGACTAGCGGGAGTGTCCACGAGCAGTACTTC

D gene: -
V gene: TRBV7-9
clone size: many
J gene: TRBJ2-1
CDR3 length: 16
CDR3 protein: CASSLKTGGAHNEQFF
CDR3 DNA: TGTGCCAGCAGCCTCAAAACAGGGGGGGCACACAATGAGCAGTTCTTC

D gene: -
V gene: TRBV5-5
clone size: many
J gene: TRBJ2-2
CDR3 length: 15
CDR3 protein: CASSLGLPNTGELFF
CDR3 DNA: TGTGCCAGCAGCTTAGGACTCCCCAACACCGGGGAGCTGTTTTTT

D gene: -
V gene: TRBV28
clone size: -
J gene: TRBJ2-2
CDR3 length: 13
CDR3 protein: CAAYSRATGELFF
CDR3 DNA: TGTGCCGCCTATAGCAGAGCCACCGGGGAGCTGTTTTTT

D gene: -
V gene: TRBV7-2
clone size: few
J gene: TRBJ2-1
CDR3 length: 16
CDR3 protein: CASSIPSGISYNEQFF
CDR3 DNA: TGTGCCAGCAGCATCCCGAGCGGTATCTCCTACAATGAGCAGTTCTTC

D gene: TRBD1
V gene: TRBV28
clone size: -
J gene: TRBJ2-1
CDR3 length: 15
CDR3 protein: CASKMTGLSYNEQSF
CDR3 DNA: TGTGCCAGCAAAATGACAGGGCTCTCCTACAATGAGCAGTCCTTC

D gene: TRBD1
V gene: TRBV30
clone size: many
J gene: TRBJ1-2
CDR3 length: 12
CDR3 protein: CAWYRGASGYTF
CDR3 DNA: TGTGCCTGGTACAGGGGCGCAAGTGGCTACACCTTC